Below, one T cell receptor (beta chain) is given with its context. Its antigen is unidentified. Repertoires were generated with immunoSEQ multiplex PCR, while TCRdb's copy carries only in-frame clones and drops some. The sample includes 100,000 or so clones, roughly 89% of them seen just once. CDR1 GTSNPN and CDR2 SVGIG come from the germline V gene (reference sequence). Trimming cost V 3 bases and J 7 bases; bases outside gene matches: 9. This CDR3 contains 13 residues. This entry is derived from a study of T cell responses to AZD1222 COVID-19 vaccine. General study results and limits: Clonal diversity may have been underestimated, and the donors were mostly white British, with more females than males.

The V gene is TRBV30, the J gene TRBJ2-7, with TRBD1 matching 7 bases. Here the sequenced sample was peripheral blood, taken on day 0 of AZD1222 vaccination. This receptor was taken from an adult in good health. CDR3: CAWRGTVLLEQYF. CDR3 bases: TGTGCCTGGAGGGGGACAGTTCTCTTAGAGCAGTACTTC.